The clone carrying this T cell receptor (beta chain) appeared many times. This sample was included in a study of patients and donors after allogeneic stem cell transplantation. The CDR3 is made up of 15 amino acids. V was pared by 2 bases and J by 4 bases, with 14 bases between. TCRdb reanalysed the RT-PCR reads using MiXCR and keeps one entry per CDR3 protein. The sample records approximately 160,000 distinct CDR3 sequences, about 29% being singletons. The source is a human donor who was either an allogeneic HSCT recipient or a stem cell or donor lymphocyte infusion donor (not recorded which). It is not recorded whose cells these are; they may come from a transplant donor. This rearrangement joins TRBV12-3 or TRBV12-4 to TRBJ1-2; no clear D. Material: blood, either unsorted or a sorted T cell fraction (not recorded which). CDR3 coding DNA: TGTGCCAGCAGTTTACCAGACAAACTGGCCTATGGCTACACCTTC. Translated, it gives CASSLPDKLAYGYTF.